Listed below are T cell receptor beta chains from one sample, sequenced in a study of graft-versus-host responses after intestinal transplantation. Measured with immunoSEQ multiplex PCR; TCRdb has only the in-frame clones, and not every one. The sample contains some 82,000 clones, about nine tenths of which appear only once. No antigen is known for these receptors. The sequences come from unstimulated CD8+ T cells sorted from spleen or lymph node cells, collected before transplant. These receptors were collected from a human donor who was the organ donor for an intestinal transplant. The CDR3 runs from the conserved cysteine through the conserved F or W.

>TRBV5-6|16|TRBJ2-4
CASSLGTSVAKNIQYF
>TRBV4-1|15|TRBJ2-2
CASSFRTDNTGELFF
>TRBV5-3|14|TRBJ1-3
CASPHPSSGNTIYF
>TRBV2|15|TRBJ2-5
CASSEGAGTQETQYF
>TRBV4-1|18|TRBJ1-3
CASSQDHSTGYSGNTIYF
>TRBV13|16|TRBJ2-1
CASSSGLAGPTDEQFF
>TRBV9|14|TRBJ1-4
CASSPPGGGEKLFF
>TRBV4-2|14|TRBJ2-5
CASSQVGIQETQYF
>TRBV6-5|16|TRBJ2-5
CASSSIPGTTQETQYF
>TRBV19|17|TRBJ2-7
CASSVSPARPDDYEQYF
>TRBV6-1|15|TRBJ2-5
CASSEAEGAAETQYF
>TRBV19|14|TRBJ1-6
CATWDGNYNSPLHF
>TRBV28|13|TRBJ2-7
CASRATTSYEQYF
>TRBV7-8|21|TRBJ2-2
CASSLDHLSLAGGPHTGELFF
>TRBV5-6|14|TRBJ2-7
CASSLKQIPLEQYF
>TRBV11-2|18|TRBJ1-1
CASSSPWRAVPYGTEAFF
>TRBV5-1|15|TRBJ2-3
CASSLRAASTDTQYF
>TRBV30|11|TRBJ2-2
CAWSEGGELFF
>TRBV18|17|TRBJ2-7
CASSTTETSGALYEQYF
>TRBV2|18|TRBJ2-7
CASFYFVNSGGHSYEQYF
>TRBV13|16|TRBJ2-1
CASSGQDRGLNNEQFF
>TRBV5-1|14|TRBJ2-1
CASSLSGSYNEQFF
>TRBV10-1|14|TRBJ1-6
CASSSGQGSSPLHF
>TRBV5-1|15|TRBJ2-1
CASSYYNLIAGEQFF
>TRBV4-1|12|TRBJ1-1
CASSPHNGEAFF
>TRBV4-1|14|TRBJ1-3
CASSQRGTGNTIYF
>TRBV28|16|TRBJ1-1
CASSFRGNGLNTEAFF
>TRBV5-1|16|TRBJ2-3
CASSAFSGGITDTQYF
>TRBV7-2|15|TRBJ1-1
CASSLEGMMNTEAFF
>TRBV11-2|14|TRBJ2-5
CASSLNRDRETQYF
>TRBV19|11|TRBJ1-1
CASSAAARAFF
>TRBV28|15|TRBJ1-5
CASKPQGASNQPQHF
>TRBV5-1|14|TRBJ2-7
CASSLATAGYEQYF
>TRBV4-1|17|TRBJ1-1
CASSPKGGDLSNTEAFF
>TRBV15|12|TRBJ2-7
CATSAGAYEQYF
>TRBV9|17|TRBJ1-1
CASSVDTGGVLSTEAFF
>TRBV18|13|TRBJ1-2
CASSTGQGSGYTF
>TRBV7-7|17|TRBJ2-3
CASSGTSGGASTDTQYF
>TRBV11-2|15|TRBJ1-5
CASSYGTGEYQPQHF
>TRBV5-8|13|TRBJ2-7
CASSLAGSYEQYF
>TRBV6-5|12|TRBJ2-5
CASSSREGTQYF
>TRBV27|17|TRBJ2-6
CASSPDRDWFGANVLTF
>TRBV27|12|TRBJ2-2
CASNAGTGELFF
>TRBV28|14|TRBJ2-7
CASWDRGGSYEQYF
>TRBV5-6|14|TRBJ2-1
CASILSGRYNEQFF
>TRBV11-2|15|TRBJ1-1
CASSFLVQGNTEAFF
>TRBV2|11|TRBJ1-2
CASSEFGGYTF
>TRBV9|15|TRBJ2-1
CASSVSGGQSRGQFF
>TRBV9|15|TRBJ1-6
CASSAAGQGNSPLHF
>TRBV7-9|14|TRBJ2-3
CASVRDPFTDTQYF
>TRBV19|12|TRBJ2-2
CASSIPPGELFF
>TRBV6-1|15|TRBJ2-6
CASKGGLSGANVLTF
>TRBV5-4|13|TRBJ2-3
CASRPLGGDTQYF
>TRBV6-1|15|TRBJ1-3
CASSEGGGSGNTIYF
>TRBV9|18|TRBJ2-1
CASSDSIRDISDGDEQFF
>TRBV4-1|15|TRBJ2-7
CASSQAAVSSYEQYF
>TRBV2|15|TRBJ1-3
CASIGFGTSGNTIYF
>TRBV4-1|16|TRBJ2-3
CASSQVAGLSTDTQYF
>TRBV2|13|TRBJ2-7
CASKQGQSHEQYF